The rows below give T cell receptor beta chains drawn from one sample of a study of response to subunit inactivated influenza vaccine. TCRdb called the RT-PCR reads again in MiXCR, with one record for every CDR3 protein. The table shows 300,000 to 350,000 distinct CDR3 sequences, with roughly 22% occurring only once. Source: PBMCs from blood, taken about 20 months after vaccination. The receptors come from a man aged 45-69 years who received an inactivated influenza vaccine. Each CDR3 is given with its conserved first and last residue. The D gene is left open where the match is weak. Clone size is shown for a subset of rows, as once, few, many or a class of expanded clone.

>TRBJ1-1|-|TRBV27|-
TGTGCCAGCAAAATAATTGAGGGGAACACTGAAGCTTTCTTT
CASKIIEGNTEAFF
>TRBJ2-1|-|TRBV9|TRBD1
TGTGCCAGCAGCGCGGACAGGGGCAATGAGCAGTTCTTC
CASSADRGNEQFF
>TRBJ1-1|few|TRBV11-2|-
TGTGCCAGCAGCTTAGTCAGGGGCGGGGGAACTGAAGCTTTCTTT
CASSLVRGGGTEAFF
>TRBJ2-1|-|TRBV27|-
TGTGCCAGCAGTCCGTTGACCAGGGGTGAGCAGTTCTTC
CASSPLTRGEQFF
>TRBJ2-5|many|TRBV20-1|TRBD2
TGCAGTGCTAGACCTCTAATGGGGACTAGCCTTGAGACCCAGTACTTC
CSARPLMGTSLETQYF
>TRBJ2-7|many|TRBV28|-
TGTGCCAGCAGACACTGGACGGATTCCTACGAGCAGTACTTC
CASRHWTDSYEQYF
>TRBJ2-2|few|TRBV5-1|-
TGCGCCAGCAGCTTGGCCCCAGGGTACACCGGGGAGCTGTTTTTT
CASSLAPGYTGELFF
>TRBJ1-5|-|TRBV5-6|-
TGTGCCAGCAGCTTGCGGGGGCCTAGCAATCAGCCCCAGCATTTT
CASSLRGPSNQPQHF
>TRBJ1-5|few|TRBV19|TRBD1
TGTGCCAGTAGTATAGTTGGGACAGGTAAGATAAATCAGCCCCAGCATTTT
CASSIVGTGKINQPQHF
>TRBJ1-5|few|TRBV10-3|TRBD1
TGTGCCATCAGTGACATAGGGACAGGGTTTCAGCCCCAGCATTTT
CAISDIGTGFQPQHF
>TRBJ2-1|-|TRBV29-1|-
TGCAGCGTTCCCGGGTTCAGCTCCTACAATGAGCAGTTCTTC
CSVPGFSSYNEQFF
>TRBJ2-5|-|TRBV20-1|TRBD2
TGCAGTGCTGGAACCGGACTAGCGGGGCTTGAAGAGACCCAGTACTTC
CSAGTGLAGLEETQYF
>TRBJ1-3|many|TRBV3-1|-
TGTGCCAGCAGCCACAGTGATCGTGGAAACACCATATATTTT
CASSHSDRGNTIYF
>TRBJ2-2|-|TRBV6-1|-
TGTGCCAGCTGCACGGGACTTCCGAACACCGGGGAGCTGTTTTTT
CASCTGLPNTGELFF
>TRBJ1-5|few|TRBV6-1|-
TGTGCCAGCAATACAGGTCAGCCCAATCAGCCCCAGCATTTT
CASNTGQPNQPQHF
>TRBJ2-2|-|TRBV20-1|TRBD1
TGCAGTGCTAGTCCTTTTAGTTGGACAGGGAGTTCCGGGGAGCTGTTTTTT
CSASPFSWTGSSGELFF
>TRBJ1-2|few|TRBV7-9|TRBD1
TGTGCCAGCAGCAAACTCCCCCAGGGGGGGGTGGATGGCTACACCTTC
CASSKLPQGGVDGYTF
>TRBJ2-5|-|TRBV11-2|TRBD1
TGTGCCAGCAGCTCAGGGGGGACCCAGTACTTC
CASSSGGTQYF
>TRBJ2-3|few|TRBV10-2|TRBD2
TGCGCCAGCAGGACTAGCGCTTCCACAGATACGCAGTATTTT
CASRTSASTDTQYF
>TRBJ2-4|few|TRBV7-2|-
TGTGCCAGCAGCTTAGATATACTAGCCAAAAACATTCAGTACTTC
CASSLDILAKNIQYF
>TRBJ1-3|-|TRBV12-3/TRBV12-4|-
TGTGCCAGCAGTTTATCCGGGACTGAAATCGGCACCATATATTTT
CASSLSGTEIGTIYF
>TRBJ2-2|-|TRBV20-1|-
TGCAGTGCCAACAGGAACACCGGGGAGCTGTTTTTT
CSANRNTGELFF
>TRBJ2-1|many|TRBV10-3|TRBD2
TGTGCCATCAGTGAGTCGATAGCGGGCTCAGGACGCTACAATGAGCAGTTCTTC
CAISESIAGSGRYNEQFF
>TRBJ1-5|many|TRBV20-1|TRBD1
TGCAGTGCTAGAGGAGTAGAAGGGACAGGGGTGGTTCAGCCCCAGCATTTT
CSARGVEGTGVVQPQHF
>TRBJ1-1|few|TRBV12-3/TRBV12-4|-
TGTGCCATCCGAAGGGGGACGAACACTGAAGCTTTCTTT
CAIRRGTNTEAFF
>TRBJ1-5|-|TRBV19|-
TGTGCCAGTAGCCATGAGGCGCTCGGTAGCAATCAGCCCCAGCATTTT
CASSHEALGSNQPQHF
>TRBJ2-7|few|TRBV7-6|TRBD1
TGTGCCAGCAGCAGGGACAGGGGCGGGTACGAGCAGTACTTC
CASSRDRGGYEQYF
>TRBJ2-3|-|TRBV5-1|TRBD2
TGCGCCAGCAGCACAGCGGGGGGGCCAATATATACGCAGTATTTT
CASSTAGGPIYTQYF
>TRBJ2-5|-|TRBV5-5|TRBD2
TGTGCCAGCAGCTTGGCCCCCCTAGCGGGGCGTCAAGAGACCCAGTACTTC
CASSLAPLAGRQETQYF
>TRBJ1-2|few|TRBV10-3|TRBD1
TGTGCCATCAGTGACATAGACAGGGAGTATGGCTACACCTTC
CAISDIDREYGYTF
>TRBJ1-1|few|TRBV29-1|-
TGCAGCGTTGGATGGATGAACACTGAAGCTTTCTTT
CSVGWMNTEAFF
>TRBJ2-5|-|TRBV15|TRBD2
TGTGCCACCAGCAGAGGGGACTATCAAGAGACCCAGTACTTC
CATSRGDYQETQYF
>TRBJ1-6|-|TRBV4-1|-
TGCGCCAGCAGCCAGGTTGAGGGATCGGGATATTCACCCCTCCACTTT
CASSQVEGSGYSPLHF
>TRBJ2-7|-|TRBV20-1|TRBD1
TGCAGTGCTAGAGACGGGCACAGGGGGCTCAGCTACGAGCAGTACTTC
CSARDGHRGLSYEQYF
>TRBJ2-1|few|TRBV5-6|TRBD2
TGTGCCAGCACTGCTAGCGGGCTAGGTGAGCAGTTCTTC
CASTASGLGEQFF